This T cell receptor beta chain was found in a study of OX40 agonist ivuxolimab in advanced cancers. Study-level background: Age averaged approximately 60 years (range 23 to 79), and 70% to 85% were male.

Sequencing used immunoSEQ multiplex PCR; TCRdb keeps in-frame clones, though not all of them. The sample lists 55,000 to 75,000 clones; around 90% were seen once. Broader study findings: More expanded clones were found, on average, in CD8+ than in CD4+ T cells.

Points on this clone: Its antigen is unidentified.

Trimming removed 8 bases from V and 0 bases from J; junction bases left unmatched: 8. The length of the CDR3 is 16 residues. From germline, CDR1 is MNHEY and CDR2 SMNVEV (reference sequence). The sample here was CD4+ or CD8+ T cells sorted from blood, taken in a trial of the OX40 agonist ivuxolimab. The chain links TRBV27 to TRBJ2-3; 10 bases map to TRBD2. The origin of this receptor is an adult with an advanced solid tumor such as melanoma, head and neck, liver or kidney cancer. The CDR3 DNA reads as TGTGCCAGCTCCATAGAAGCGGGGGGGAGCACAGATACGCAGTATTTT. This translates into CASSIEAGGSTDTQYF.